A selection of T cell receptor beta chains follows, all from one sample in a study of glioma-infiltrating T cells. TCRdb reanalysed the multiplex PCR reads using MiXCR and keeps one entry per CDR3 protein. The repertoire holds about 190,000 distinct CDR3 sequences, with 25% to 35% as singletons. Sequenced input: glioma tissue, nonneoplastic brain tissue, or PBMCs (not recorded which). The source of these receptors is a human donor with low-grade glioma or glioblastoma, undergoing nonglioma brain surgery, or in good health (not recorded which). Both conserved end residues are part of each CDR3. D genes are given only for firm matches. Clone size is shown for a subset of rows, as once, few, many or a class of expanded clone.

D: .
V: TRBV12-3/TRBV12-4
J: TRBJ2-1
size: few
CDR3: CASSLWTVGREQFF
DNA: TGTGCCAGCAGTTTATGGACCGTAGGAAGGGAGCAGTTCTTC

D: .
V: TRBV29-1
J: TRBJ1-5
size: few
CDR3: CSVESGLGQPQHF
DNA: TGCAGCGTTGAAAGCGGCTTGGGTCAGCCCCAGCATTTT

D: TRBD2
V: TRBV20-1
J: TRBJ2-7
size: .
CDR3: CSALRTSSNYEQYF
DNA: TGCAGTGCCCTCAGGACTAGTTCAAACTACGAGCAGTACTTC

D: .
V: TRBV6-2/TRBV6-3
J: TRBJ2-7
size: .
CDR3: CASSAQGGAKDEQYF
DNA: TGTGCAAGCAGTGCCCAGGGGGGGGCTAAGGACGAGCAGTACTTC

D: .
V: TRBV7-2
J: TRBJ1-4
size: .
CDR3: CASSFEQWVSRTNEKLFF
DNA: TGTGCCAGCAGCTTTGAACAGTGGGTCTCTCGGACTAATGAAAAACTGTTTTTT

D: .
V: TRBV27
J: TRBJ2-7
size: many
CDR3: CASRRGLASYEQYF
DNA: TGTGCCAGCAGGAGGGGGCTAGCGAGCTACGAGCAGTACTTC

D: .
V: TRBV6-1
J: TRBJ1-4
size: many
CDR3: CASSQGQLNEKLFF
DNA: TGTGCCAGCAGTCAAGGACAGCTTAATGAAAAACTGTTTTTT

D: .
V: TRBV7-2
J: TRBJ1-5
size: many
CDR3: CASSPTSFERSQPQHF
DNA: TGTGCCAGCAGCCCAACCTCATTCGAAAGGAGTCAGCCCCAGCATTTT

D: .
V: TRBV19
J: TRBJ2-5
size: few
CDR3: CASTIQGGETQYF
DNA: TGTGCCAGTACTATACAGGGAGGAGAGACCCAGTACTTC

D: .
V: TRBV18
J: TRBJ1-3
size: .
CDR3: CASNPRSSGNTIYF
DNA: TGTGCCAGCAATCCCCGGAGCTCTGGAAACACCATATATTTT

D: .
V: TRBV12-3/TRBV12-4
J: TRBJ1-1
size: .
CDR3: CASRTSVNTEAFF
DNA: TGTGCCAGCAGGACATCGGTGAACACTGAAGCTTTCTTT

D: .
V: TRBV19
J: TRBJ1-5
size: many
CDR3: CASSIVGQGKGTAQHF
DNA: TGTGCCAGTAGTATAGTGGGTCAGGGAAAGGGAACAGCCCAGCATTTT